The rows below give T cell receptor beta chains drawn from one sample of a study of technical replicates of blood from several donors. Libraries were prepared by immunoSEQ multiplex PCR; TCRdb keeps only in-frame clonotypes and omits some of them. The sample yields 65,000 to 80,000 clones, approximately 95% seen once. Material for sequencing was T cells isolated from PBMCs. Receptor source: a human donor in good health. Each CDR3 is given with its conserved first and last residue. The D gene is left open where the match is weak. Clone size is not always given. Where it is, it says once, few, many or a class for expanded clones.

>TRBV5-1|.|TRBJ2-5|.
CASSWGGAFQETQYF
TGCGCCAGCAGCTGGGGGGGCGCATTCCAAGAGACCCAGTACTTC
>TRBV5-1|.|TRBJ2-7|TRBD2
CASSPGLAGGGEQYF
TGCGCCAGCAGCCCAGGACTAGCGGGAGGAGGCGAGCAGTACTTC
>TRBV29-1|once|TRBJ2-7|TRBD1
CSVTLRTGGLSSYEQYF
TGCAGCGTTACATTACGGACAGGGGGCTTGAGCTCCTACGAGCAGTACTTC
>TRBV29-1|.|TRBJ1-2|.
CSVEDIYGYTF
TGCAGCGTTGAGGACATCTATGGCTACACCTTC
>TRBV6-6|.|TRBJ1-2|.
CASSYTRTEGYTF
TGTGCCAGCAGTTACACACGGACAGAAGGCTACACCTTC
>TRBV7-9|.|TRBJ1-5|.
CASSFERQPQHF
TGTGCCAGCAGCTTTGAGCGTCAGCCCCAGCATTTT
>TRBV30|.|TRBJ1-6|.
CALSPEGYNSPLHF
TGTGCCCTAAGCCCAGAGGGCTACAATTCACCCCTCCACTTT
>TRBV6-5|.|TRBJ2-7|.
CASRPYSGRGYEQYF
TGTGCCAGCAGGCCCTATAGCGGAAGGGGCTACGAGCAGTACTTC
>TRBV5-5|.|TRBJ1-6|.
CASWFGTFGPLHF
TGTGCCAGTTGGTTCGGGACTTTTGGACCCCTCCACTTT
>TRBV5-1|.|TRBJ2-7|TRBD1
CASSLNPDRRSYEQYF
TGCGCCAGCAGCTTAAATCCGGACAGGAGGTCCTACGAGCAGTACTTC
>TRBV9|.|TRBJ1-5|.
CASSVDMGQQPQHF
TGTGCCAGCAGCGTAGATATGGGACAACAGCCCCAGCATTTT
>TRBV28|.|TRBJ2-7|TRBD2
CASSGASGPREQYF
TGTGCCAGCAGCGGGGCTAGCGGGCCGAGGGAGCAGTACTTC
>TRBV7-8|.|TRBJ2-2|TRBD1
CASSSTGTNTGELFF
TGTGCCAGCAGCTCGACAGGGACGAACACCGGGGAGCTGTTTTTT
>TRBV2|once|TRBJ2-5|TRBD2
CASSELAGRLETQYF
TGTGCCAGCAGTGAACTAGCGGGAAGGTTGGAGACCCAGTACTTC
>TRBV10-2|.|TRBJ1-1|.
CASSESANTEAFF
TGCGCCAGCAGTGAGTCGGCGAACACTGAAGCTTTCTTT
>TRBV6-5|.|TRBJ2-7|.
CASSYNGRGNYEQYF
TGTGCCAGCAGTTACAACGGACGGGGGAACTACGAGCAGTACTTC
>TRBV9|.|TRBJ2-2|TRBD1
CASRDRSNTGELFF
TGTGCCAGCCGGGACAGGTCGAACACCGGGGAGCTGTTTTTT
>TRBV4-1|once|TRBJ2-7|TRBD1
CASSPRQGAKGSSYEQYF
TGCGCCAGCAGCCCTCGACAGGGGGCAAAGGGAAGCTCCTACGAGCAGTACTTC
>TRBV11-2|.|TRBJ2-7|.
CASSLSLDISYEQYF
TGTGCCAGCAGCTTAAGTCTAGATATCTCCTACGAGCAGTACTTC
>TRBV5-1|.|TRBJ1-5|.
CASPWPTGQPQHF
TGCGCCAGCCCCTGGCCAACGGGGCAGCCCCAGCATTTT
>TRBV5-6|.|TRBJ2-5|TRBD1
CASSSGTGGYQETQYF
TGTGCCAGCAGCTCGGGGACAGGGGGCTACCAAGAGACCCAGTACTTC
>TRBV9|.|TRBJ1-5|.
CASSLGLFNQPQHF
TGTGCCAGCAGCTTGGGACTTTTCAATCAGCCCCAGCATTTT
>TRBV9|.|TRBJ2-1|TRBD2
CASSVTSGISEQFF
TGTGCCAGCAGCGTGACTAGCGGTATATCAGAGCAGTTCTTC
>TRBV27|.|TRBJ1-5|.
CASSLGLAQPQHF
TGTGCCAGCAGTTTAGGATTAGCTCAGCCCCAGCATTTT
>TRBV11-1|.|TRBJ1-6|.
CASSRDTNNSPLHF
TGTGCCAGCAGCCGGGACACAAATAATTCACCCCTCCACTTT
>TRBV18|.|TRBJ2-5|.
CASILTRGETQYF
TGTGCCAGTATACTGACACGCGGGGAGACCCAGTACTTC
>TRBV19|once|TRBJ1-5|TRBD1
CASSAVWGRGSNQPQHF
TGTGCCAGTAGTGCAGTTTGGGGCAGGGGGTCCAATCAGCCCCAGCATTTT
>TRBV28|.|TRBJ2-3|TRBD2
CASSSIAGVRADTQYF
TGTGCCAGCAGTTCGATAGCGGGAGTTCGCGCAGATACGCAGTATTTT
>TRBV6-1|.|TRBJ2-7|TRBD2
CASSEAPRGTRETF
TGTGCCAGCAGTGAAGCGCCCCGGGGGACTAGGGAGACCTTC
>TRBV4-2|.|TRBJ2-1|TRBD2
CASSQEILAGSLANEQFF
TGTGCCAGCAGCCAAGAAATACTAGCGGGCTCCCTAGCGAATGAGCAGTTCTTC
>TRBV4-2|.|TRBJ2-1|TRBD2
CASSRDLAGNNEQFF
TGTGCCAGCAGCCGAGACCTAGCGGGAAACAATGAGCAGTTCTTC
>TRBV28|.|TRBJ1-5|.
CASSLWGDPQHF
TGTGCCAGCAGTTTATGGGGAGATCCCCAGCATTTT
>TRBV15|.|TRBJ2-7|.
CATSRDIPAGGSYEQYF
TGTGCCACCAGCAGAGATATACCCGCCGGAGGTTCCTACGAGCAGTACTTC
>TRBV6-5|.|TRBJ1-2|.
CASSYGGADGYTF
TGTGCCAGCAGCTACGGGGGGGCAGATGGCTACACCTTC
>TRBV5-4|.|TRBJ2-1|.
CASSLVEANNEQFF
TGTGCCAGCAGCTTGGTGGAGGCCAACAATGAGCAGTTCTTC
>TRBV4-1|once|TRBJ2-7|TRBD2
CASSQVALAGPYEQYF
TGCGCCAGCAGCCAAGTGGCTCTAGCGGGCCCCTACGAGCAGTACTTC
>TRBV4-1|.|TRBJ2-3|.
CASSQARDTQYF
TGCGCCAGCAGCCAAGCTCGTGATACGCAGTATTTT
>TRBV6-5|.|TRBJ2-1|TRBD1
CASSWTGGLPYNEQFF
TGTGCCAGCAGTTGGACAGGGGGCCTTCCTTACAATGAGCAGTTCTTC
>TRBV28|.|TRBJ2-3|TRBD1
CASSQGQARTDTQYF
TGTGCCAGCAGTCAGGGACAGGCCCGCACAGATACGCAGTATTTT
>TRBV30|.|TRBJ1-6|.
CAFRGESGTPLHF
TGTGCCTTCCGCGGGGAATCCGGGACACCCCTCCACTTT
>TRBV10-1|.|TRBJ2-7|.
CAPFSYEQYF
TGCGCCCCCTTTTCCTACGAGCAGTACTTC
>TRBV7-8|.|TRBJ2-5|TRBD1
CASSTYSNRGEETQYF
TGTGCCAGCAGCACATATAGCAACAGGGGGGAAGAGACCCAGTACTTC
>TRBV7-9|.|TRBJ2-7|.
CASSLQGSEQYF
TGTGCCAGCAGCCTACAGGGTTCCGAGCAGTACTTC
>TRBV5-1|.|TRBJ2-1|TRBD2
CASFILSGRGEQFF
TGCGCCAGCTTTATCCTAAGCGGGAGAGGCGAGCAGTTCTTC
>TRBV5-1|.|TRBJ2-5|TRBD2
CASSLRPSLAGETQYF
TGCGCCAGCAGCCTAAGACCGTCTCTAGCGGGAGAGACCCAGTACTTC
>TRBV21-1|.|TRBJ2-1|.
CASSRRTRKGDEQFF
TGTGCCAGCAGCCGCAGGACTAGGAAGGGCGATGAGCAGTTCTTC
>TRBV5-1|.|TRBJ2-7|TRBD1
CASSPTGTAYEQYF
TGCGCCAGCAGCCCCACCGGGACAGCTTACGAGCAGTACTTC
>TRBV19|.|TRBJ2-1|TRBD2
CASSINPKTSALRGDEQFF
TGTGCCAGTAGTATAAACCCTAAAACTAGCGCGTTACGAGGGGATGAGCAGTTCTTC
>TRBV20-1|.|TRBJ2-1|.
CSAQQVGEQFF
TGCAGTGCTCAACAGGTTGGTGAGCAGTTCTTC
>TRBV5-1|.|TRBJ2-2|TRBD2
CASSYDSGGDRTGELFF
TGCGCCAGCAGTTACGATAGCGGGGGGGACCGCACCGGGGAGCTGTTTTTT
>TRBV30|.|TRBJ2-5|TRBD1
CAWSNPTGQLGETQYF
TGTGCCTGGAGTAACCCGACGGGACAGCTGGGAGAGACCCAGTACTTC
>TRBV4-1|few|TRBJ2-5|.
CASSQGTQETQYF
TGCGCCAGCAGCCAAGGGACTCAAGAGACCCAGTACTTC
>TRBV30|few|TRBJ1-2|TRBD1
CAWRRTGRSNYGYTF
TGTGCCTGGAGACGGACAGGGAGATCCAACTATGGCTACACCTTC
>TRBV7-8|.|TRBJ1-2|TRBD1
CASSTRGQGATNYGYTF
TGTGCCAGCAGCACGCGAGGACAGGGGGCTACGAACTATGGCTACACCTTC
>TRBV7-9|.|TRBJ2-4|.
CASSSIALSGNIQYF
TGTGCCAGCAGCTCGATTGCCTTGTCGGGAAACATTCAGTACTTC
>TRBV2|.|TRBJ1-2|TRBD1
CASSDSLGTGGDGYTF
TGTGCCAGCAGTGACAGTCTGGGGACAGGGGGCGACGGCTACACCTTC
>TRBV6-6|.|TRBJ2-6|.
CASRDDGAGANVLTF
TGTGCCAGCAGGGACGACGGGGCTGGGGCCAACGTCCTGACTTTC
>TRBV5-1|.|TRBJ2-2|TRBD1
CASSLLGQGNTGELFF
TGCGCCAGCAGCTTACTGGGACAGGGGAACACCGGGGAGCTGTTTTTT
>TRBV4-1|.|TRBJ2-3|TRBD1
CASSQLWDSYTDTQYF
TGCGCCAGCAGCCAATTATGGGACAGCTACACAGATACGCAGTATTTT